A selection of T cell receptor beta chains follows, all from one sample in a study of blood T cell repertoires in COVID-19. The table came from immunoSEQ multiplex PCR; TCRdb's copy has only in-frame clones and leaves some out. The sample includes approximately 230,000 clones, around nine tenths of them seen just once. The sample was peripheral blood. The receptors originated from an older man with acute or convalescent COVID-19. The CDR3 runs from the conserved cysteine through the conserved F or W. The order of the fields is V gene, clone size, D gene, J gene, CDR3 DNA, CDR3 protein. The D gene is left open where the match is weak. A row's size may be missing; if present it is once, few, many or a size class.

v_gene: TRBV18
abundance: -
d_gene: -
j_gene: TRBJ2-7
CDR3nt: TGTGCCAGCTCACCACGAGACAGCTCCTACGAGCAGTACTTC
CDR3aa: CASSPRDSSYEQYF

v_gene: TRBV10-3
abundance: -
d_gene: TRBD1
j_gene: TRBJ2-7
CDR3nt: TGTGCCATCAGTGTTGACAGGGGGCTCGAGCAGTACTTC
CDR3aa: CAISVDRGLEQYF

v_gene: TRBV5-1
abundance: -
d_gene: TRBD2
j_gene: TRBJ2-5
CDR3nt: TGCGCCAGCAACACCCTTAGCGGGGGGGAGGAGACCCAGTACTTC
CDR3aa: CASNTLSGGEETQYF

v_gene: TRBV25-1
abundance: -
d_gene: TRBD1
j_gene: TRBJ2-3
CDR3nt: TGTGCCAGCAGTGAATGGCAGGGGGTGGGCACAGATACGCAGTATTTT
CDR3aa: CASSEWQGVGTDTQYF

v_gene: TRBV29-1
abundance: -
d_gene: -
j_gene: TRBJ2-1
CDR3nt: TGCAGCGTTTCGTCATTGCGGGACAGTTTCTACAATGAGCAGTTCTTC
CDR3aa: CSVSSLRDSFYNEQFF

v_gene: TRBV6-6
abundance: -
d_gene: TRBD1
j_gene: TRBJ1-4
CDR3nt: TGTGCCAGCAGTCCCTACACCGGGACAGGGGGTCCAAGGGTGGAAAAACTGTTTTTT
CDR3aa: CASSPYTGTGGPRVEKLFF

v_gene: TRBV12-5
abundance: -
d_gene: TRBD1
j_gene: TRBJ2-1
CDR3nt: TGTGCTAGTGGTTGGGGACAGAACTACAATGAGCAGTTCTTC
CDR3aa: CASGWGQNYNEQFF

v_gene: TRBV14
abundance: -
d_gene: -
j_gene: TRBJ2-1
CDR3nt: TGTGCCAGCAGCCAAGATCGAAGCGACGGTGAGCAGTTCTTC
CDR3aa: CASSQDRSDGEQFF

v_gene: TRBV27
abundance: -
d_gene: TRBD1
j_gene: TRBJ1-2
CDR3nt: TGTGCCAGCACCCCGTCTGTGACAGGGAGTTATGGCTACACCTTC
CDR3aa: CASTPSVTGSYGYTF

v_gene: TRBV9
abundance: -
d_gene: TRBD2
j_gene: TRBJ2-7
CDR3nt: TGTGCCAGCACCGAGGTGACTAGCGTATACTGGGGGTACTTC
CDR3aa: CASTEVTSVYWGYF

v_gene: TRBV5-1
abundance: -
d_gene: -
j_gene: TRBJ2-7
CDR3nt: TGCGCCAGCAGCTGGGGGAGGACAGGTAGCTACGAGCAGTACTTC
CDR3aa: CASSWGRTGSYEQYF

v_gene: TRBV5-4
abundance: -
d_gene: TRBD2
j_gene: TRBJ2-1
CDR3nt: TGTGCCAGCAGCTTTACCAGCGGGGGTAATGAGCAGTTCTTC
CDR3aa: CASSFTSGGNEQFF

v_gene: TRBV6-6
abundance: once
d_gene: TRBD1
j_gene: TRBJ1-2
CDR3nt: TGTGCCAGCAATTCGGACAGGGAAAGCTATGGCTACACCTTC
CDR3aa: CASNSDRESYGYTF

v_gene: TRBV4-2
abundance: -
d_gene: TRBD1
j_gene: TRBJ1-5
CDR3nt: TGTGCCAGCAGCCAAGGGACAGGGAGCCATCAGCCCCAGCATTTT
CDR3aa: CASSQGTGSHQPQHF

v_gene: TRBV7-2
abundance: -
d_gene: TRBD1
j_gene: TRBJ2-5
CDR3nt: TGTGCCAGCAGCAGGGACAGGGAAGAGACCCAGTACTTC
CDR3aa: CASSRDREETQYF

v_gene: TRBV2
abundance: few
d_gene: -
j_gene: TRBJ2-1
CDR3nt: TGTGCCAGCAGTGTAGGTCATAGCCCCTACAATGAGCAGTTCTTC
CDR3aa: CASSVGHSPYNEQFF

v_gene: TRBV5-5
abundance: -
d_gene: TRBD2
j_gene: TRBJ2-2
CDR3nt: TGTGCCAGCAGCTTGGATTTCGGACTAGCGGGAGAGGTCGGGGAGCTGTTTTTT
CDR3aa: CASSLDFGLAGEVGELFF

v_gene: TRBV6-6
abundance: -
d_gene: -
j_gene: TRBJ2-7
CDR3nt: TGTGCCAGCACCCTAGGGGGATCCCTCAACGAGCAGTACTTC
CDR3aa: CASTLGGSLNEQYF

v_gene: TRBV20-1
abundance: -
d_gene: -
j_gene: TRBJ2-1
CDR3nt: TGCAGTCGTGCGTCTCTCAATGAGCAGTTCTTC
CDR3aa: CSRASLNEQFF

v_gene: TRBV5-6
abundance: -
d_gene: TRBD2
j_gene: TRBJ2-3
CDR3nt: TGTGCCAGCAGCTTACTAGCGGTGAGACGTGGAGATACGCAGTATTTT
CDR3aa: CASSLLAVRRGDTQYF

v_gene: TRBV6-5
abundance: -
d_gene: -
j_gene: TRBJ2-3
CDR3nt: TGTGCCAGCAGTTACCAGTCCTCAGATACGCAGTATTTT
CDR3aa: CASSYQSSDTQYF

v_gene: TRBV20-1
abundance: -
d_gene: -
j_gene: TRBJ1-1
CDR3nt: TGCAGTGCTCCCCCAGGGACTGAAGCTTTCTTT
CDR3aa: CSAPPGTEAFF

v_gene: TRBV19
abundance: -
d_gene: -
j_gene: TRBJ1-2
CDR3nt: TGTGCCAGTAGTATGACAGCTTCCAACTATGGCTACACCTTC
CDR3aa: CASSMTASNYGYTF

v_gene: TRBV6-5
abundance: -
d_gene: -
j_gene: TRBJ1-1
CDR3nt: TGTGCCAGCAGTTACCGTACGGTTCATCCTGAAGCTTTCTTT
CDR3aa: CASSYRTVHPEAFF

v_gene: TRBV4-1
abundance: -
d_gene: TRBD2
j_gene: TRBJ2-7
CDR3nt: TGCGCCAGCAGCCAAGCGGCTAGCGGGAGTTACGAGCAGTACTTC
CDR3aa: CASSQAASGSYEQYF

v_gene: TRBV19
abundance: -
d_gene: -
j_gene: TRBJ1-2
CDR3nt: TGTGCCAGTAGTCCCCTTTCAGAGGGAATCTATGGCTACACCTTC
CDR3aa: CASSPLSEGIYGYTF

v_gene: TRBV13
abundance: -
d_gene: -
j_gene: TRBJ1-4
CDR3nt: TGTGCCAGCAGCCTTGGAGGGACTAATGAAAAACTGTTTTTT
CDR3aa: CASSLGGTNEKLFF

v_gene: TRBV9
abundance: once
d_gene: TRBD2
j_gene: TRBJ2-1
CDR3nt: TGTGCCAGCAGCGTAGCCCCCAATATTGGGCTAGCGGGCCGAGAGCAGTTCTTC
CDR3aa: CASSVAPNIGLAGREQFF

v_gene: TRBV21-1
abundance: -
d_gene: -
j_gene: TRBJ2-5
CDR3nt: TGTGCCAGCAGCAAATCCCCTTCCAGGACTATATTAGAGACCCAGTACTTC
CDR3aa: CASSKSPSRTILETQYF

v_gene: TRBV7-3
abundance: -
d_gene: TRBD2
j_gene: TRBJ2-3
CDR3nt: TGTGCCAGCAGCGTACAGACTAGCGGGAGGGCTACAGATACGCAGTATTTT
CDR3aa: CASSVQTSGRATDTQYF